This entry is about one T cell receptor beta chain. Its antigen is undetermined. The data were obtained in a study of shared clonotypes between healthy human individuals. For the study at large: CD4 naive cells filled three plates per donor, CD4 memory three, CD8 naive two and CD8 memory one. General study points: The genetic and exposure-history diversity represented was limited by few donors. Naive CD4 clonotypes were shared across a handful of donors at about 5.2%.

The CDR3 is made up of 14 amino acids. Germline loops: CDR1 LNHDA, CDR2 SQIVND (reference sequence). V gave up 7 bases and J gave up 5 bases, with 14 bases separating them. Every subset's genomic DNA went evenly onto several immunoSEQ plates. Method: immunoSEQ multiplex PCR; TCRdb's copy keeps in-frame clones and lacks some. This sample has roughly 720,000 clones, with 90% found just once. The clonotype was recovered from a man between 18 and 35 years old in good health. Some clones in this sample may be carry-over from other donors' samples. The V gene is TRBV19, the J gene TRBJ2-2; TRBD1 is a possible D gene (6 bases). The sample consisted of memory CD8+ T cells from PBMCs. This sample's subset: CD45RO+ cells pooled with CCR7-negative TemRA cells. This chain's CDR3 is CASTHRALTGELFF. CDR3 DNA sequence: TGTGCCAGTACCCACAGGGCCCTAACCGGGGAGCTGTTTTTT. The variable domain in full, with the rest retrieved from reference TRBV19 and TRBJ2-2, is DGGITQSPKYLFRKEGQNVTLSCEQNLNHDAMYWYRQDPGQGLRLIYYSQIVNDFQKGDIAEGYSVSREKKESFPLTVTSAQKNPTAFYLCASTHRALTGELFFGEGSRLTVL.